The clone carrying this TCR beta chain was counted a few times. The CDR3 extends over 14 amino acids. Germline values: CDR1 MNHEY, CDR2 SVGAGI. With V trimmed by 2 bases and J by 3 bases, 3 bases remained unmatched. The sample belongs to a study of blood T cell repertoires in COVID-19. Libraries were prepared by immunoSEQ multiplex PCR; TCRdb keeps only in-frame clonotypes and omits some of them. The sample comprises roughly 150,000 clones, over 80% of which are singletons, and around 5% rests with the top ten. The chain couples TRBV6-5 to TRBJ2-7, with 8 bases aligning to TRBD1. The receptor was derived from a man aged 65 to 85 who had been exposed to COVID-19. The sample consisted of PBMCs or T cells enriched from blood (not recorded which). The DNA of the CDR3 is TGTGCCAGCAGTTACCGCGGACAGGGCTACGAGCAGTACTTC. Translation: CASSYRGQGYEQYF.